The rows below give T cell receptor beta chains drawn from one sample of a study of human T cells and chemical hapten exposure. In TCRdb, the RACE reads were re-called with MiXCR into one record per CDR3 protein. The repertoire consists of roughly 70,000 distinct CDR3 sequences, with approximately 9.4% occurring once and the leading ten covering around 3.3%. The source was whole blood, collected in connection with sensitization to the hapten diphenylcyclopropenone (DPC). These receptors all come from a woman aged 40 to 50 with alopecia areata. Some clones in this sample may be carry-over from other donors' samples. The CDR3 runs from the conserved cysteine through the conserved F or W. A D gene is named only where the DNA matches it firmly. The listing skips clone size in some rows; elsewhere it reads once, few, many or a size class.

clone size	V gene	D gene	J gene	CDR3 DNA	CDR3 protein
few	TRBV12-5	NA	TRBJ2-1	TGTGCTAGTGGTTTGAGCCCGACCTACAATGAGCAGTTCTTC	CASGLSPTYNEQFF
NA	TRBV2	TRBD2	TRBJ2-7	TGTGCCAGCCGGACACTAGCGGGACCCTACGAGCAGTACTTC	CASRTLAGPYEQYF
few	TRBV5-4	NA	TRBJ2-3	TGTGCCAGCAGCTTCGGCGGACACCCACTGAATACGCAGTATTTT	CASSFGGHPLNTQYF
many	TRBV12-3/TRBV12-4	NA	TRBJ1-1	TGTGCCAGCAGTCTCCACAGGGCGAGGGACACTGAAGCTTTCTTT	CASSLHRARDTEAFF
NA	TRBV6-5	TRBD1	TRBJ2-3	TGTGCCAGCGGCTACAGGGGGTCAGATACGCAGTATTTT	CASGYRGSDTQYF
many	TRBV6-2/TRBV6-3	NA	TRBJ2-5	TGTGCCAGCAGTTTAAGGGACTCGCAAGAGACCCAGTACTTC	CASSLRDSQETQYF
many	TRBV29-1	TRBD1	TRBJ2-3	TGCAGCGTCGCTGACAGGGACGGGACAGATACGCAGTATTTT	CSVADRDGTDTQYF
many	TRBV28	TRBD1	TRBJ1-1	TGTGCCAGCAGATACGACAGGGGAGCTTTCTTT	CASRYDRGAFF
many	TRBV7-2	NA	TRBJ1-1	TGTGCCAGCAGCTTGGGAAATACAGGGATGGGCACTGAAGCTTTCTTT	CASSLGNTGMGTEAFF
once	TRBV11-2	NA	TRBJ1-1	TGTGCCAGCAGCCCTATTGGGATGACTGAAGCTTTCTTT	CASSPIGMTEAFF
NA	TRBV29-1	NA	TRBJ2-5	TGCAGCGCCGCGCCTTCAGGCCAAGGGACCCAGTACTTC	CSAAPSGQGTQYF
many	TRBV7-9	NA	TRBJ2-2	TGTGCCAGCAGCTTCAGGGGCCCCGGGGAGCTGTTTTTT	CASSFRGPGELFF
few	TRBV7-7	TRBD2	TRBJ2-2	TGTGCTAGCAGCTCGACTAGCGCTACCGGGGAGCTGTTTTTT	CASSSTSATGELFF
few	TRBV4-1	NA	TRBJ2-1	TGCGCCAGCAGCCTCCTCTCCGGGACTGGAAACAATGAGCAGTTCTTC	CASSLLSGTGNNEQFF
many	TRBV7-2	TRBD1	TRBJ1-2	TGTGCCAGCAGCCCTGACAGGGGGCTAAGTGGCTACACCTTC	CASSPDRGLSGYTF
many	TRBV19	NA	TRBJ1-6	TGTGCCAGTAACGTCCTGGGCTATAATTCACCCCTCCACTTT	CASNVLGYNSPLHF
many	TRBV9	TRBD2	TRBJ2-3	TGTGCCAGCAGCGGACTAGCGGGGCACTACACGCCCAGCACAGATACGCAGTATTTT	CASSGLAGHYTPSTDTQYF
many	TRBV2	TRBD1	TRBJ2-7	TGTGCCAGCAGGTTCGGGGACAGGGCTACCTACGAGCAGTACTTC	CASRFGDRATYEQYF
many	TRBV7-2	TRBD2	TRBJ2-7	TGTGCCAGCAGCTTAACGGCGAGCGGGGGTTCTCCGCAGTACTTC	CASSLTASGGSPQYF
few	TRBV2	TRBD2	TRBJ2-2	TGTGCCTACAACCCCCTGGCGGGGGGGCCGAGCACCGGGGAGCTGTTTTTT	CAYNPLAGGPSTGELFF
NA	TRBV7-9	NA	TRBJ2-1	TGTGCCAGCAGCTTCGGGGCAGAGACCTACAATGAGCAGTTCTTC	CASSFGAETYNEQFF
NA	TRBV29-1	NA	TRBJ1-2	TGCAGCGTTGACCCAGAACATGGCTACACCTTC	CSVDPEHGYTF
many	TRBV5-1	NA	TRBJ1-1	TGCGCCAGCAGCTTGGGGAGGGGCGCCAAATTGAACACTGAAGCTTTCTTT	CASSLGRGAKLNTEAFF
few	TRBV30	TRBD2	TRBJ2-7	TGTGCCTGGAGTAATGGGTGGCGGCGGGGGGCCTACGAGCAGTACTTC	CAWSNGWRRGAYEQYF
many	TRBV2	TRBD1	TRBJ1-4	TGTGCCAGCTGCCGAGAGGCAGGGGGCCTTGAAAAACTGTTTTTT	CASCREAGGLEKLFF
few	TRBV12-3/TRBV12-4	NA	TRBJ1-6	TGTGCCAGCAGTTTGGGGCCGGGACTGAATTCACCCATCCACTTT	CASSLGPGLNSPIHF
few	TRBV2	NA	TRBJ1-5	TGTGCCAGCAGTGAAGACGGGACTTATAGCAATCAGCCCCAGCATTTT	CASSEDGTYSNQPQHF
few	TRBV4-3	TRBD2	TRBJ2-1	TGCGCCAGCAGCCAAGGGACTAGCGCCTACAATGAGCAGTTCTTC	CASSQGTSAYNEQFF
NA	TRBV9	NA	TRBJ2-1	TGTGCCAGCAACCAGGGAGAGTACAATGAGCAGTTCTTC	CASNQGEYNEQFF
NA	TRBV20-1	TRBD1	TRBJ1-5	TGCAGTGCTAGAGCCGGGACAGGGGATCAGCCCCAGCATTTT	CSARAGTGDQPQHF
NA	TRBV7-9	NA	TRBJ2-3	TGTGCCAGCAGCTTAAGACTAGACCCCACAGATACGCAGTATTTT	CASSLRLDPTDTQYF
NA	TRBV4-2	NA	TRBJ2-3	TGTGCCAGCAGCCAAGAGATAGGAGGGGGGGTTTCGGGAGATACGCAGTATTTT	CASSQEIGGGVSGDTQYF
NA	TRBV5-1	TRBD1	TRBJ2-1	TGCGCCAGCAGCACCGGACAGGGGGCGGGCGAGGAGCAGTTCTTC	CASSTGQGAGEEQFF
many	TRBV7-2	NA	TRBJ2-3	TGTGCCAGCAGCTTACAGGGGAATACGCAGTATTTT	CASSLQGNTQYF
many	TRBV6-5	NA	TRBJ1-1	TGTGCCAGCAGAGACCTGAGGGGGTACACTGAAGCTTTCTTT	CASRDLRGYTEAFF
many	TRBV30	NA	TRBJ1-5	TGTGCCTGGAGTGGGGAGGGGCCCCAGCATTTT	CAWSGEGPQHF
many	TRBV9	TRBD1	TRBJ2-7	TGTGCCAGCAGCGAGGGACAGACATCCTACGAGCAGTACTTC	CASSEGQTSYEQYF
many	TRBV10-1	TRBD1	TRBJ2-7	TGCGCCGCACCGGGACAGACCATCTCCTACGAGCAGTACTTC	CAAPGQTISYEQYF
few	TRBV10-1	NA	TRBJ1-1	TGCGCCAGCAGGTTGGCGGCGAACACTGAAGCTTTCTTT	CASRLAANTEAFF
many	TRBV7-3	NA	TRBJ1-6	TGTGCCAGCAGCGTAGACGGTTATAATTCACCCCTCCACTTT	CASSVDGYNSPLHF
few	TRBV7-8	NA	TRBJ2-3	TGTGCCAGCAGCTCCCTCTTAGAAACAGATACGCAGTATTTT	CASSSLLETDTQYF
many	TRBV12-3/TRBV12-4	TRBD2	TRBJ2-7	TGTGCCAGCAGTATCCCGGGACTAGCAGACGAGCAGTACTTC	CASSIPGLADEQYF